Listed below are T cell receptor beta chains from one sample, sequenced in a study of blood T cells in healthy people across ages. TCRdb fed the 5' RACE reads into MiXCR, producing one record per CDR3 protein. The sample has about 780,000 distinct CDR3 sequences, around 45% seen once. Sequencing input: blood. Every receptor here comes from an elderly man in good health. The CDR3 runs from the conserved cysteine through the conserved F or W. The D gene is left open where the match is weak. Clone size appears in some rows only: once, few, many, or a class for an expanded clone.

v_gene: TRBV27
abundance: .
j_gene: TRBJ1-2
d_gene: TRBD1
CDR3nt: TGTGCCAGCAGACGGGACAGGGGGTTCTGGGGCTACACCTTC
CDR3aa: CASRRDRGFWGYTF

v_gene: TRBV29-1
abundance: .
j_gene: TRBJ2-3
d_gene: TRBD2
CDR3nt: TGCAGCGCGGGCGGGACTAGCGGGGTTAACACAGATACGCAGTATTTT
CDR3aa: CSAGGTSGVNTDTQYF

v_gene: TRBV6-5
abundance: .
j_gene: TRBJ1-2
d_gene: .
CDR3nt: TGTGCCAGCGGAGGGGGGAGTAACTATGGCTACACCTTC
CDR3aa: CASGGGSNYGYTF

v_gene: TRBV10-3
abundance: few
j_gene: TRBJ2-3
d_gene: TRBD1
CDR3nt: TGTGCCACACAACTGGGACAGGGACCCCAGGGCACGCAGTATTTT
CDR3aa: CATQLGQGPQGTQYF

v_gene: TRBV27
abundance: .
j_gene: TRBJ2-4
d_gene: .
CDR3nt: TGTGCCAGCATCAGTCACACAAACATTCAGTACTTC
CDR3aa: CASISHTNIQYF

v_gene: TRBV5-1
abundance: .
j_gene: TRBJ1-2
d_gene: TRBD1
CDR3nt: TGCGCCGGCAGCCTACCGGGACAGTCCTATGGCTACACCTTC
CDR3aa: CAGSLPGQSYGYTF

v_gene: TRBV28
abundance: .
j_gene: TRBJ2-7
d_gene: .
CDR3nt: TGTGCCAGCATCGGGACAACACCTCGCGAGCAGTACTTC
CDR3aa: CASIGTTPREQYF

v_gene: TRBV7-2
abundance: .
j_gene: TRBJ2-3
d_gene: .
CDR3nt: TGTGCCAGAAGCTTAACACTAACCGGGACTCGCACAGATACGCAGTATTTT
CDR3aa: CARSLTLTGTRTDTQYF

v_gene: TRBV9
abundance: few
j_gene: TRBJ2-1
d_gene: TRBD2
CDR3nt: TGTGCCAGCAGCCTATCCGGGACTACAAACAATGAGCAGTTCTTC
CDR3aa: CASSLSGTTNNEQFF

v_gene: TRBV11-3
abundance: .
j_gene: TRBJ1-2
d_gene: .
CDR3nt: TGTGCCAGCAGCCCGCCACAGGGTGCTAACTATGGCTACACCTTC
CDR3aa: CASSPPQGANYGYTF

v_gene: TRBV7-2
abundance: .
j_gene: TRBJ2-6
d_gene: .
CDR3nt: TGTGCCAGCAGCGCGGGACCCCGGGCTGGGGCCAACGTCCTGACTTTC
CDR3aa: CASSAGPRAGANVLTF

v_gene: TRBV20-1
abundance: .
j_gene: TRBJ2-5
d_gene: .
CDR3nt: TGCAGTGCTACCAACAACCAAGAGACCCAGTACTTC
CDR3aa: CSATNNQETQYF

v_gene: TRBV28
abundance: .
j_gene: TRBJ2-7
d_gene: .
CDR3nt: TGTGCCAGCAGTGGGACAAGTGAGCAGTACTTC
CDR3aa: CASSGTSEQYF

v_gene: TRBV20-1
abundance: .
j_gene: TRBJ2-7
d_gene: TRBD1
CDR3nt: TGCAGTCCCGAGACAGGGAGCTCCTACGAGCAGTACTTC
CDR3aa: CSPETGSSYEQYF

v_gene: TRBV29-1
abundance: .
j_gene: TRBJ2-7
d_gene: TRBD1
CDR3nt: TGCAGCGTTGACGGACAGGGGGCGGACGAGCAGTACTTC
CDR3aa: CSVDGQGADEQYF

v_gene: TRBV2
abundance: .
j_gene: TRBJ2-5
d_gene: TRBD2
CDR3nt: TGTGCCAGCAGCGGACTAGCGGGAGTCGCAGAGACCCAGTACTTC
CDR3aa: CASSGLAGVAETQYF

v_gene: TRBV7-2
abundance: .
j_gene: TRBJ2-7
d_gene: .
CDR3nt: TGTGCCAGCAGCCTAGAGGGAGGCCTAGCCGCCACCCACGAGCAGTACTTC
CDR3aa: CASSLEGGLAATHEQYF

v_gene: TRBV6-2/TRBV6-3
abundance: once
j_gene: TRBJ2-5
d_gene: .
CDR3nt: TGTGCCAGCAGTTACACCTCGGGAGTTGAGCAGTACTTC
CDR3aa: CASSYTSGVEQYF

v_gene: TRBV12-3/TRBV12-4
abundance: few
j_gene: TRBJ1-4
d_gene: TRBD1
CDR3nt: TGTGCCAGCAGTCGGACAGGGGGCTTTGAAAAACTGTTTTTT
CDR3aa: CASSRTGGFEKLFF

v_gene: TRBV9
abundance: .
j_gene: TRBJ2-1
d_gene: TRBD1
CDR3nt: TGTGCCAGCAGCTTTCGACAGGGTAGGATGGTGAATGAGCAGTTCTTC
CDR3aa: CASSFRQGRMVNEQFF

v_gene: TRBV4-3
abundance: .
j_gene: TRBJ2-7
d_gene: TRBD2
CDR3nt: TGCGCCAGCAGCCAAGAGGGGACTAGGTCGTACGTGCAGTACTTC
CDR3aa: CASSQEGTRSYVQYF

v_gene: TRBV7-2
abundance: .
j_gene: TRBJ1-1
d_gene: .
CDR3nt: TGTGCCAGCAGCTACCCGGCGGGGACTGAAGCTTTCTTT
CDR3aa: CASSYPAGTEAFF

v_gene: TRBV12-3/TRBV12-4
abundance: .
j_gene: TRBJ2-5
d_gene: .
CDR3nt: TGTGCCAGCAACCCCGGATGGGGAGAGCAGTACTTC
CDR3aa: CASNPGWGEQYF

v_gene: TRBV7-2
abundance: .
j_gene: TRBJ2-5
d_gene: .
CDR3nt: TGTGCCAGCAGCCCTACCGACCGCAGGGGGACCCAGTACTTC
CDR3aa: CASSPTDRRGTQYF

v_gene: TRBV4-3
abundance: .
j_gene: TRBJ2-1
d_gene: .
CDR3nt: TGCGCCAGCAGCCAAGTGCTGGCGGGAAGGGATGAGCAGTTCTTC
CDR3aa: CASSQVLAGRDEQFF

v_gene: TRBV12-3/TRBV12-4
abundance: .
j_gene: TRBJ1-1
d_gene: .
CDR3nt: TGTGCCAGCAGGGTAATGAACACTGAAGCTTTCTTT
CDR3aa: CASRVMNTEAFF

v_gene: TRBV9
abundance: .
j_gene: TRBJ2-7
d_gene: .
CDR3nt: TGTGCCAGCAGCGTAGCGAATTTGGACAATGAGCAGTACTTC
CDR3aa: CASSVANLDNEQYF

v_gene: TRBV6-2/TRBV6-3
abundance: many
j_gene: TRBJ2-5
d_gene: .
CDR3nt: TGTGCCAGCAGCCACGGCGGGCCAGGCCAAGAGACCCAGTACTTC
CDR3aa: CASSHGGPGQETQYF

v_gene: TRBV20-1
abundance: .
j_gene: TRBJ1-6
d_gene: .
CDR3nt: TGCAGTGCTACCAAAGCCTCAGGGAGCTCCTATAATTCACCCCTCCACTTT
CDR3aa: CSATKASGSSYNSPLHF

v_gene: TRBV29-1
abundance: few
j_gene: TRBJ2-3
d_gene: TRBD2
CDR3nt: TGCAGCGTGGGACTAGGGAATACGCAGTATTTT
CDR3aa: CSVGLGNTQYF

v_gene: TRBV6-2/TRBV6-3
abundance: .
j_gene: TRBJ2-7
d_gene: TRBD2
CDR3nt: TGTGCCAGCAGACCCCCCCGGACTAGCGGTTCCTACGAGCAGTACTTC
CDR3aa: CASRPPRTSGSYEQYF

v_gene: TRBV30
abundance: .
j_gene: TRBJ1-1
d_gene: .
CDR3nt: TGTGCCTGGAGGAGGGTCCGCACTGAAGCTTTCTTT
CDR3aa: CAWRRVRTEAFF

v_gene: TRBV20-1
abundance: .
j_gene: TRBJ2-7
d_gene: .
CDR3nt: TGCAGTGCTGCCGGGACTCTGAGCTCCTACGAGCAGTACTTC
CDR3aa: CSAAGTLSSYEQYF

v_gene: TRBV5-1
abundance: .
j_gene: TRBJ1-1
d_gene: TRBD1
CDR3nt: TGCGCCAGCAGCTCGGACAGGGGAGGCGGTATACTTGTTGAAGCTTTCTTT
CDR3aa: CASSSDRGGGILVEAFF

v_gene: TRBV20-1
abundance: .
j_gene: TRBJ1-5
d_gene: .
CDR3nt: TGCAGTACTAGAGTCTCGGCAGGCCCTTTTCAGCCCCAGCATTTT
CDR3aa: CSTRVSAGPFQPQHF